This TCR beta chain was sequenced during a study of stem cell transplantation in POMP-related autoinflammatory disease. PRAID featured immunodeficiency plus autoinflammation. The CDR3 totals 15 residues. The germline gives CDR1 SGHRS, CDR2 YFSETQ. The V end was cut by 4 bases, the J end by 0 bases, with 14 bases between. TCRdb's table, derived via immunoSEQ multiplex PCR, lists solely in-frame clones and lacks some. Of about 32,000 clones in the sample, around 88% were seen once. The TCR was taken from a human donor with POMP-related autoinflammation and immune dysregulation (PRAID). The chain uses TRBV5-1 and TRBJ2-7; D perhaps matches TRBD1 (5 bases). Sequenced here: CD4+ T cells from PBMCs, sampled before stem cell transplantation. As DNA, the CDR3 is TGCGCCAGCAGCGCCAGGGCCTCCAACTCCTACGAGCAGTACTTC. Residues: CASSARASNSYEQYF. Full variable domain (rest looked up from reference TRBV5-1 and TRBJ2-7): KAGVTQTPRYLIKTRGQQVTLSCSPISGHRSVSWYQQTPGQGLQFLFEYFSETQRNKGNFPGRFSGRQFSNSRSEMNVSTLELGDSALYLCASSARASNSYEQYFGPGTRLTVT.